This record looks at one TCR beta chain sequence and its context. Its antigen is undetermined. The CDR3 is 14 amino acids. The germline V and J ends were trimmed by 3 bases and 9 bases, with 16 bases remaining between them. CDR1 and CDR2 (germline): SGDLS, YYNGEE. The data are from a study of human T cells and chemical hapten exposure. Study overall: Each week of the approximately 23-week study, patients had diphenylcyclopropenone applied to the scalp.

Notes on the study in general: Sensitization with DPC brought no change to TCRs above 1 in 1000 in frequency.

As to time point: patch test 1, 2 weeks after DPC sensitization. Treatment in this sample: therapeutic diphenylcyclopropenone sensitization with weekly scalp DPC. TCRdb re-analysed the RACE reads in MiXCR, keeping a single row per CDR3 protein. The sample contains around 76,000 distinct CDR3 sequences, 12% of which appear only once. The source material was whole blood, sampled in connection with sensitization to the hapten diphenylcyclopropenone (DPC). This TCR derives from a woman in her sixties or seventies with alopecia areata. Some clones in this sample may be carry-over from other donors' samples. This chain connects TRBV9 to TRBJ2-4; D possibly corresponds to TRBD1 (5 bases). The CDR3 here is CASSGHRDSLIQYF. The CDR3 DNA reads as TGTGCCAGCAGCGGACATAGAGACAGCCTCATTCAGTACTTC.